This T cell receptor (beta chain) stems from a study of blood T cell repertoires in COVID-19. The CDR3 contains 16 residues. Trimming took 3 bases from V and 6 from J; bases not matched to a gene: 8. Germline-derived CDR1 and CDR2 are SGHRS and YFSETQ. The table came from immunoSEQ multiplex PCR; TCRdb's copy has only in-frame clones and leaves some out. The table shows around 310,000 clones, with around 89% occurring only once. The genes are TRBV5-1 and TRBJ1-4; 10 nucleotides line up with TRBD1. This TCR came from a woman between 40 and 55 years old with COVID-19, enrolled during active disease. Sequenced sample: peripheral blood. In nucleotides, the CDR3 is TGCGCCAGCAGCTGGGCCCTGACAGGGGGCGATGAAAAACTGTTTTTT. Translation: CASSWALTGGDEKLFF.